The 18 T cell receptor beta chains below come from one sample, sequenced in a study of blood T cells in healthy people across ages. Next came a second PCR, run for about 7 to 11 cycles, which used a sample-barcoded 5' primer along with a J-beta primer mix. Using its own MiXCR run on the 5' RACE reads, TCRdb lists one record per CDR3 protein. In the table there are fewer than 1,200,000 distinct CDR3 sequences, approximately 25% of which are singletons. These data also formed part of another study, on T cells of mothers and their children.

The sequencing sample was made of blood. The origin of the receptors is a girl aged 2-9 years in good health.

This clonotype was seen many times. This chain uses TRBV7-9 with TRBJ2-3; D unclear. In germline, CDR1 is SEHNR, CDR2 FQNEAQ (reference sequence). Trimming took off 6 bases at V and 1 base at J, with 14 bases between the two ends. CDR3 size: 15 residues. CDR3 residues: CASRGDGVGTDTQYF. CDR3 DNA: TGTGCCAGCAGAGGAGACGGCGTGGGCACAGATACGCAGTATTTT.

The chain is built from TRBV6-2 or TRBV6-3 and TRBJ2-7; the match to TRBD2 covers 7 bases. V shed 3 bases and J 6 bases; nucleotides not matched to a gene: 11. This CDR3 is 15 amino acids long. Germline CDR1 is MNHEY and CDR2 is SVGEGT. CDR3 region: CASSYRGRWRGEQYF. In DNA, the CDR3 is TGTGCCAGCAGTTATCGCGGGAGATGGCGGGGCGAGCAGTACTTC.

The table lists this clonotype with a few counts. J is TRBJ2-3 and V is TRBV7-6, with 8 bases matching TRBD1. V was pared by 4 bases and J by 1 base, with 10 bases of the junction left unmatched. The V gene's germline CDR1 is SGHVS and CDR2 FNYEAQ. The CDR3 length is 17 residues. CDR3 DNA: TGTGCCAGCAGCTCAGGACAGGGCCCTCTAGGCACAGATACGCAGTATTTT. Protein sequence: CASSSGQGPLGTDTQYF.

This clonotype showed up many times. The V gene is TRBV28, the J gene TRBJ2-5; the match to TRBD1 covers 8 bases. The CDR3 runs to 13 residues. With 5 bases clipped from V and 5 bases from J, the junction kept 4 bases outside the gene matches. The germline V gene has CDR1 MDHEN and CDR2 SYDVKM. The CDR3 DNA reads TGTGCCAGCAGTCGACAGGGGTTGGAGACCCAGTACTTC. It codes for CASSRQGLETQYF.

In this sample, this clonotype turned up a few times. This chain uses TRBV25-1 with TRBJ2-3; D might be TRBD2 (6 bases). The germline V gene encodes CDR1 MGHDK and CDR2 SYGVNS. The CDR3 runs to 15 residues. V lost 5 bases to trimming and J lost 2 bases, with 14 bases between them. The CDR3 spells CASSTFSGNTDTQYF. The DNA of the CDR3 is TGTGCCAGCAGTACCTTTAGCGGAAACACAGATACGCAGTATTTT. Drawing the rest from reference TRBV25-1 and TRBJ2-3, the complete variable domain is EADIYQTPRYLVIGTGKKITLECSQTMGHDKMYWYQQDPGMELHLIHYSYGVNSTEKGDLSSESTVSRIRTEHFPLTLESARPSHTSQYLCASSTFSGNTDTQYFGPGTRLTVL.

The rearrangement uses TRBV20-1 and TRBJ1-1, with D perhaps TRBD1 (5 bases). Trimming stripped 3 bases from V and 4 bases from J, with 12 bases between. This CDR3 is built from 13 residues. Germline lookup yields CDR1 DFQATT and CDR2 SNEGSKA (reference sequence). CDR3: CSARSGAPTEAFF. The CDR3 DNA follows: TGCAGTGCTAGGTCCGGGGCCCCCACTGAAGCTTTCTTT.

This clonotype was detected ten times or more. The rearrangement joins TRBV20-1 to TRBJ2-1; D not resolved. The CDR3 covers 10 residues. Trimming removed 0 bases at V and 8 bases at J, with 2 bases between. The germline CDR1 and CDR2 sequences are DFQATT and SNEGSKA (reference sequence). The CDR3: CSARDYEQFF. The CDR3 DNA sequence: TGCAGTGCTAGAGATTATGAGCAGTTCTTC.

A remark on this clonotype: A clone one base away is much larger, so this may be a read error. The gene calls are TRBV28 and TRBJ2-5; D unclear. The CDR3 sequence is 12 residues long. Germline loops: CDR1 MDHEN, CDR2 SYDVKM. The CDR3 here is CAGRRNGETQYF. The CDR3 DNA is TGTGCCGGCAGACGGAATGGGGAGACCCAGTACTTC.

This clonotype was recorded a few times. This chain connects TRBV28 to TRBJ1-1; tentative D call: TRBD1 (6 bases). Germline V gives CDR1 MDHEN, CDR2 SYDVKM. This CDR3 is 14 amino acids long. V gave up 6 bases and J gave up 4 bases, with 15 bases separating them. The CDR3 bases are TGTGCCAGCAGGCCCCTGGACAGCCCCACTGAAGCTTTCTTT. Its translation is CASRPLDSPTEAFF. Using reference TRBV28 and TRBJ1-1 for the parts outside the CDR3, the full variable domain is DVKVTQSSRYLVKRTGEKVFLECVQDMDHENMFWYRQDPGLGLRLIYFSYDVKMKEKGDIPEGYSVSREKKERFSLILESASTNQTSMYLCASRPLDSPTEAFFGQGTRLTVV.

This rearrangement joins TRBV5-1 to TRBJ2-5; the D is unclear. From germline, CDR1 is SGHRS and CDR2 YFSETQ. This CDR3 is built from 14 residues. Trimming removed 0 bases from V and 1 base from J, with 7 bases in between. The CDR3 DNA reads TGCGCCAGCAGCTTGGGCTGGCTCCAAGAGACCCAGTACTTC. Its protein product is CASSLGWLQETQYF.

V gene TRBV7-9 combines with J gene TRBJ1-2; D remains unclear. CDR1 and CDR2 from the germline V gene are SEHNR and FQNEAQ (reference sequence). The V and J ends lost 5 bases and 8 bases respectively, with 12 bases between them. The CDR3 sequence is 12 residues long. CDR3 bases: TGTGCCAGCAGCACCCTCTTTTGGGGCTACACCTTC. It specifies CASSTLFWGYTF. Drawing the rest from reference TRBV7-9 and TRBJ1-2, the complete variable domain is DTGVSQNPRHKITKRGQNVTFRCDPISEHNRLYWYRQTLGQGPEFLTYFQNEAQLEKSRLLSDRFSAERPKGSFSTLEIQRTEQGDSAMYLCASSTLFWGYTFGSGTRLTVV.

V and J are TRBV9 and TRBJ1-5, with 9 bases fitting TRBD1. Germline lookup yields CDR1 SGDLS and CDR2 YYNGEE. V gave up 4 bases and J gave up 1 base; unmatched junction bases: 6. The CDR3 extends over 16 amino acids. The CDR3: CASSPGQGMSNQPQHF. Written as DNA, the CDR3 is TGTGCCAGCAGCCCCGGACAGGGGATGAGCAATCAGCCCCAGCATTTT.

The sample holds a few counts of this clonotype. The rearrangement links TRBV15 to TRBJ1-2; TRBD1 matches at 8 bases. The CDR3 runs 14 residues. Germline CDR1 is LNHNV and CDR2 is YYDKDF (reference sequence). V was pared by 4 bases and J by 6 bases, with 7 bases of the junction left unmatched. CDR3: CATSTRGTGDGYTF. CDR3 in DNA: TGTGCCACCAGCACCAGGGGGACAGGTGATGGCTACACCTTC.

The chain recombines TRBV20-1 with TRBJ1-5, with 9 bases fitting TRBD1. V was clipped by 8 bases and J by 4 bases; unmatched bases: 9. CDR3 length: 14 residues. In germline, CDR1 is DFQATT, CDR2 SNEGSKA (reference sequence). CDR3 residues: CSTTDRGWNQPQHF. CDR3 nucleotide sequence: TGCAGTACTACAGACAGGGGGTGGAATCAGCCCCAGCATTTT.

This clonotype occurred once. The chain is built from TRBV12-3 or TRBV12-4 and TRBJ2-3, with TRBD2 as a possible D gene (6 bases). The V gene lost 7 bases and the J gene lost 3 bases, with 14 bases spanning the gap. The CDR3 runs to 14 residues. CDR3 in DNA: TGTGCCAGCATCCTCTGGGGGGTAACAGATACGCAGTATTTT. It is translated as CASILWGVTDTQYF.

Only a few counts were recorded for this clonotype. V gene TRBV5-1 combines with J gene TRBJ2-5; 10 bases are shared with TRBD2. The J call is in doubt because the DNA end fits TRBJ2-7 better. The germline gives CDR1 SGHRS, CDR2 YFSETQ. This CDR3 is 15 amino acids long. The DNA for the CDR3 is TGCGCCAGCAGCTACGGATACGGGACTAGCGACGAGCAGTACTTC. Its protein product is CASSYGYGTSDEQYF.

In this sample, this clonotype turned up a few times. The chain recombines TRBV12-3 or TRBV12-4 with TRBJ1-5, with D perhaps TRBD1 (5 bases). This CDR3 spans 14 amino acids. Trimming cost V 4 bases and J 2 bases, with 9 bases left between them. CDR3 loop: CASSWGTGNQPQHF. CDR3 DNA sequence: TGTGCCAGCAGTTGGGGGACTGGCAATCAGCCCCAGCATTTT.

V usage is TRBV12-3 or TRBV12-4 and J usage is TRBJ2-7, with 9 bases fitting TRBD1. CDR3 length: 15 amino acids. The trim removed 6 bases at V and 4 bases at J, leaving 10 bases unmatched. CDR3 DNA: TGTGCCAGCAGCCCGGGACAGGGTTTTATATACGAGCAGTACTTC. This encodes CASSPGQGFIYEQYF.